The clone carrying this T cell receptor (beta chain) was found many times. What it recognizes is unknown. The data are from a study of CD8 T cells in ankylosing spondylitis. MiXCR, applied by TCRdb to the 5' RACE reads, yields one record per CDR3 protein. Among 200,000 to 250,000 distinct CDR3 sequences listed, around 7.9% were seen once. General study points: Reactive arthritis synovial fluid and blood were previously reported to contain some motif variants. Reportedly, significant enrichment of disease-linked clones occurred in matched ankylosing spondylitis synovial fluid. What appeared characteristic of ankylosing spondylitis blood was a TCR beta motif of under 10 highly homologous variants.

The sequence was collected from a male donor with ankylosing spondylitis. Input material: blood, either unsorted or a sorted T cell fraction (not recorded which).

The CDR3 bases are TGTGCCAGCAGCCAAGATCGGACCGGTGGCTACACCTTC. Translated: CASSQDRTGGYTF. The chain carries TRBV3-1 and TRBJ1-2, with D unresolved. CDR1 and CDR2 from the germline V gene are LGHDT and YNNKEL (reference sequence). The CDR3 is 13 amino acids. V lost 0 bases to trimming and J lost 7 bases, with 9 bases between them.